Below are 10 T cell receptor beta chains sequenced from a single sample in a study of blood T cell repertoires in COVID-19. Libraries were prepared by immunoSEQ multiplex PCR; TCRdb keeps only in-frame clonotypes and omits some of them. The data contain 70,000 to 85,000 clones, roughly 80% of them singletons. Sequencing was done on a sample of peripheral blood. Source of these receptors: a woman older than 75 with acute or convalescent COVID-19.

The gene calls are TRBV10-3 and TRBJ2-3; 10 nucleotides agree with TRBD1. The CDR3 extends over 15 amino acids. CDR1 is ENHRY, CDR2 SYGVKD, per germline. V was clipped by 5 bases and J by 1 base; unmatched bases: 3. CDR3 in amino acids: CAISTTGGGTDTQYF. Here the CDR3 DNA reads TGTGCCATCAGTACGACAGGGGGCGGCACAGATACGCAGTATTTT.

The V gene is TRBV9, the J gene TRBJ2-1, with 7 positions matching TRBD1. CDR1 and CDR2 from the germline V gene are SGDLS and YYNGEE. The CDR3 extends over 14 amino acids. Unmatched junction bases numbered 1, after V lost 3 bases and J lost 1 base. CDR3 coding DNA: TGTGCCAGCAGCGGGGGACAGTCCTACAATGAGCAGTTCTTC. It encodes CASSGGQSYNEQFF.

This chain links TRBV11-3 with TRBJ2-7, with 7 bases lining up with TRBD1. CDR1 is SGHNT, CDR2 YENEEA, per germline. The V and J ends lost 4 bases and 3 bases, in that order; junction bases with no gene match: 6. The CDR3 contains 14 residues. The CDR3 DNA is TGTGCCAGCAGCTCCCGGGACAGTATCTACGAGCAGTACTTC. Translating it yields CASSSRDSIYEQYF.

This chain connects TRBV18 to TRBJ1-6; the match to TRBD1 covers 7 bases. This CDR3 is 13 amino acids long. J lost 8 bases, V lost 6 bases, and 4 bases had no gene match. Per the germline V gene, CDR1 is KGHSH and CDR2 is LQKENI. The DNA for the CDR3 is TGTGCCAGCTCCCAGCAGGGGGATTCACCCCTCCACTTT. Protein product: CASSQQGDSPLHF.

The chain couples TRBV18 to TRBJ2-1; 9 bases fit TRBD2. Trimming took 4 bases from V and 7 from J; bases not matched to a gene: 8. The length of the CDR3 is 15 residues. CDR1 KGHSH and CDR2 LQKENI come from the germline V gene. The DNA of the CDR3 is TGTGCCAGCTCACGAGACGGGACTAGCTGGAATGAGCAGTTCTTC. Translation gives CASSRDGTSWNEQFF.

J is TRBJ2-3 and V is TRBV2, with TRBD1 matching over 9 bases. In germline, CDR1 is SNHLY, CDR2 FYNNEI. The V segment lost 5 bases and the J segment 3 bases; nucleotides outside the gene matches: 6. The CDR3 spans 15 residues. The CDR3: CASSKDRGQTDTQYF. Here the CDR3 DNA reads TGTGCCAGCAGTAAGGACAGGGGTCAGACAGATACGCAGTATTTT.

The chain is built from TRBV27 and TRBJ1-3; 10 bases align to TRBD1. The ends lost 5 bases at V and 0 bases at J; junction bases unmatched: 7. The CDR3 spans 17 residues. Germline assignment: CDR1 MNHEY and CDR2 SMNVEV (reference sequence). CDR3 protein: CASSRTTGGRSGNTIYF. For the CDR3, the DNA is TGTGCCAGCAGTAGGACGACAGGGGGCCGCTCTGGAAACACCATATATTTT.

The CDR3 is CASSLGTGETQYF. As DNA, the CDR3 is TGTGCCAGCAGCTTAGGTACGGGGGAGACCCAGTACTTC. The rearrangement links TRBV11-2 to TRBJ2-5, with a weak D call TRBD2 (5 bases). Per the germline V gene, CDR1 is SGHAT and CDR2 is FQNNGV. The CDR3 is 13 residues long. V was shortened by 1 base and J by 5 bases, with 8 bases between the two germline ends.

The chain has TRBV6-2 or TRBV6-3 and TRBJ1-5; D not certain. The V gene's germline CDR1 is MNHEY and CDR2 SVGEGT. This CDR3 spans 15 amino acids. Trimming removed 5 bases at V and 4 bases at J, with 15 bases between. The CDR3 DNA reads TGTGCCAGCAGTCCGACACAGTTTCGGAATCAGCCCCAGCATTTT. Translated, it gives CASSPTQFRNQPQHF.

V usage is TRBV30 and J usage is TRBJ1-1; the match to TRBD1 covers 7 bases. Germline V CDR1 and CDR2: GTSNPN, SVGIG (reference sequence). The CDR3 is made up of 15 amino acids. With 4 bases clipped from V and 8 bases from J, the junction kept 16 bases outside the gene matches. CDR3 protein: CAWTGLIPTGFEAFF. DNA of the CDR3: TGTGCCTGGACCGGGCTGATCCCGACAGGGTTCGAAGCTTTCTTT. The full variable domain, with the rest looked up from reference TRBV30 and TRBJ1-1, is SQTIHQWPATLVQPVGSPLSLECTVEGTSNPNLYWYRQAAGRGLQLLFYSVGIGQISSEVPQNLSASRPQDRQFILSSKKLLLSDSGFYLCAWTGLIPTGFEAFFGQGTRLTVV.